This T cell receptor beta chain stems from a study of identical twins. General study findings and limits: The authors drew conclusions from cross-sectional statistical analysis rather than following the same donors. Insertion counts were lower in abundant cord blood beta clonotypes, a trend that memory repertoires did not show. Models underestimated TCR alpha sharing (out-of-frame) in monozygotic twins.

TCRdb re-analysed the 5' RACE reads in MiXCR, keeping a single row per CDR3 protein. The repertoire consists of about 550,000 distinct CDR3 sequences, with around 22% occurring once and the leading ten covering 0.45% to 0.5%. This clonotype was recorded a few times. Antigen unknown. The CDR3 has 15 residues. Trimming at V came to 7 bases and at J to 0 bases, leaving 6 bases not matched to a gene. From germline, CDR1 is ENHRY and CDR2 SYGVKD. This sample also appeared in a second study, on yellow fever vaccine responses in identical twins.

The V call is TRBV10-3, the J call TRBJ2-1; 7 bases align to TRBD2. The sample taken for sequencing was CD4+ T cells sorted from blood. This sequence originates from a woman between 18 and 29 years old in good health. The CDR3 region is CAINVGGTSYNEQFF. The CDR3 region has the DNA TGTGCCATCAATGTCGGGGGGACCTCCTACAATGAGCAGTTCTTC.